Listed here are 22 T cell receptor beta chains from one sample, sequenced in a study of breast tumors, draining lymph nodes, adjacent tissues. Each CDR3 protein is one row after TCRdb ran MiXCR on the multiplex PCR reads. The sample carries roughly 100,000 distinct CDR3 sequences, about 31% recorded once. The lymph nodes were axillary draining lymph nodes from breast cancer patients. Sequences were obtained from axillary lymph node tissue. The receptors shown here come from a female donor with breast cancer. Some clones in this sample may be carry-over from other donors' samples.

The table lists this clonotype with many counts. CDR3 region: CASTPGQRVEGNQPQHF. The DNA of the CDR3 is TGTGCCAGCACCCCGGGACAGAGAGTTGAGGGCAATCAGCCCCAGCATTTT. The rearrangement links TRBV6-6 to TRBJ1-5, with 7 bases matching TRBD1. Losses at the gene ends were 7 bases for V and 2 bases for J; bases not matched to a gene: 14. The CDR3 loop spans 17 amino acids. CDR1 is MNHNY, CDR2 SVGAGI, per germline (reference sequence).

A few counts support this clonotype. A much bigger clone sits one base away, suggesting this may be a read error. V and J are TRBV5-4 and TRBJ2-7; D may correspond to TRBD1 or TRBD2 (5 bases each). The length of the CDR3 is 15 residues. Germline V gene sequence: CDR1 SGHNT, CDR2 YYREEE (reference sequence). The V gene lost 0 bases and the J gene lost 5 bases, with 15 bases spanning the gap. In nucleotides, the CDR3 is TGTGCCAGCAGCTTGGACGGGGCGGCTAACCACGAGCAGTACTTC. Translated, it gives CASSLDGAANHEQYF.

Remarks on this clonotype: Its ends do not fully match the called genes, so a read error is possible. This rearrangement joins TRBV2 to TRBJ2-5, with D maybe TRBD1 (6 bases). The CDR3 is made up of 14 amino acids. Germline V gives CDR1 SNHLY, CDR2 FYNNEI. This chain's CDR3 is CANSEGQGRETQYF. CDR3 nucleotide sequence: TGTGCCAACAGTGAAGGGCAGGGGCGAGAGACCCAGTACTTC.

Concerning this clonotype: A much bigger clone sits one base away, suggesting this may be a read error. The chain has TRBV18 and TRBJ2-3; no firm D call. V was pared by 4 bases and J by 6 bases, with 8 bases between. In germline, CDR1 is KGHSH, CDR2 LQKENI. The CDR3 has 12 residues. The CDR3 bases are TGTGCCAGCTCACTAGAGACGGATACGCAGTATTTT. Its translation is CASSLETDTQYF.

The V call is TRBV20-1, the J call TRBJ2-3, with 9 bases aligning to TRBD2. Trimming cost V 2 bases and J 8 bases; bases outside gene matches: 8. From germline, CDR1 is DFQATT and CDR2 SNEGSKA (reference sequence). CDR3 size: 14 residues. The CDR3 region has the DNA TGCAGTGCTAGATTAGCGGGGGTCGCAGCTACGCAGTATTTT. This encodes CSARLAGVAATQYF.

A remark on this clonotype: The junction and the germline gene differ at one end; a read error may be behind it. This chain uses TRBV10-3 with TRBJ2-6; 11 bases agree with TRBD2. Germline V gives CDR1 ENHRY, CDR2 SYGVKD. The CDR3 has 17 amino acids. The CDR3 DNA is TGTGCCATCAGTCCTACTAGCGGGGGCTCGGGGGCCATCGTCCTGACTTTC. It specifies CAISPTSGGSGAIVLTF.

As concerns this clonotype: A read error may account for a junction end that differs from germline. The chain recombines TRBV4-2 with TRBJ2-7; the D is unclear. The V gene's germline CDR1 is LGHNA and CDR2 YNFKEQ. This CDR3 has 14 residues. The CDR3 is CASSQEPESIEQYF. The DNA of the CDR3 is TGTGCGAGCAGCCAAGAGCCCGAAAGCATCGAGCAGTACTTC.

This clonotype was detected only once. At one end, the junction sequence differs from germline, possibly due to a read error. The chain carries TRBV10-3 and TRBJ2-3, with 11 nucleotides matching TRBD1. The CDR3 covers 14 residues. Per the germline V gene, CDR1 is ENHRY and CDR2 is SYGVKD. This CDR3 reads CAISRTGGTDAQCF. Written as DNA, the CDR3 is TGTGCCATCAGCCGGACAGGGGGCACAGATGCGCAGTGTTTT.

Concerning this clonotype: A single base separates this from a much larger clone, so it may be a read error. The chain links TRBV6-5 to TRBJ2-1; tentative D call: TRBD2 (6 bases). The CDR3 totals 18 residues. CDR1 and CDR2 (germline): MNHEY, SVGAGI. V lost 0 bases and J 4 bases, leaving 19 bases between the germline ends. The CDR3 region is CASSYSIPQAEGYNEQFF. In nucleotides, the CDR3 is TGTGCCAGCAGTTACTCGATTCCCCAAGCGGAGGGGTACAATGAGCAGTTCTTC.

The sample holds many counts of this clonotype. The rearrangement joins TRBV6-1 to TRBJ1-2; D gene uncertain. The CDR3 length is 13 residues. V lost 5 bases to trimming and J lost 5 bases, with 12 bases between them. Germline loops: CDR1 MNHNS, CDR2 SASEGT. For the CDR3, the DNA is TGTGCCAGCAGTTCCTCCCCATTATATGGCTACACCTTC. Residues: CASSSSPLYGYTF.

The chain recombines TRBV28 with TRBJ1-5; TRBD1 is a possible D gene (5 bases). With 2 bases removed from V and 3 bases from J, the gap between germline ends came to 14 bases. Germline lookup yields CDR1 MDHEN and CDR2 SYDVKM. CDR3 size: 16 residues. The CDR3 DNA reads as TGTGCCAGCAGTTTAGTCAGGGTTGGTGACAATCAGCCCCAGCATTTT. It codes for CASSLVRVGDNQPQHF.

This clonotype occurred once. Germline is not matched at one junction end, which may reflect a read error. The chain employs TRBV5-1 and TRBJ1-2; D remains unclear. The CDR3 length is 14 residues. Looked up from germline, CDR1 is SGHRS and CDR2 is YFSETQ. The CDR3 here is CASSMGGQNYSYTF. Here the CDR3 DNA reads TGCGCCAGCAGCATGGGAGGGCAGAACTATAGCTACACCTTC.

This clonotype was counted ten times or more. The chain links TRBV6-1 to TRBJ2-2; D is uncertain. The CDR3 consists of 17 residues. The germline CDR1 and CDR2 sequences are MNHNS and SASEGT. The V end was cut by 6 bases, the J end by 1 base, with 18 bases between. The CDR3 loop is CASSGTYTWLNTGELFF. The DNA of the CDR3 is TGTGCCAGCAGCGGCACCTATACGTGGCTGAACACCGGGGAGCTGTTTTTT.

This clonotype was observed a handful of times. A much bigger clone sits one base away, suggesting this may be a read error. V is TRBV5-4 and J is TRBJ2-7; 9 nucleotides agree with TRBD2. Germline CDR1 SGHNT, CDR2 YYREEE (reference sequence). The CDR3 runs to 14 residues. CDR3 sequence: CASSLGTSAYGQYF. In nucleotides, the CDR3 is TGTGCCAGCAGCTTGGGGACTAGCGCCTACGGGCAGTACTTC.

The chain uses TRBV10-3 and TRBJ1-6; TRBD1 aligns across 9 bases. Germline CDR1 reads ENHRY; CDR2 reads SYGVKD. This CDR3 is built from 14 residues. The ends lost 9 bases at V and 7 bases at J; junction bases unmatched: 7. The CDR3 DNA reads as TGTGCCATACAAGGGACAGGGAGGAATTCACCCCTCCACTTT. Amino acid sequence: CAIQGTGRNSPLHF.

V is TRBV29-1 and J is TRBJ2-7; 8 nucleotides match TRBD1. Germline CDR1 and CDR2: SQVTM and ANQGSEA. This CDR3 has 14 amino acids. V was clipped by 4 bases and J by 2 bases; unmatched bases: 7. DNA for the CDR3: TGCAGCGTTGTGGGGGACAGGATAACCTACGAGCAGTACTTC. Translation: CSVVGDRITYEQYF.

About this clonotype itself: With a much larger clone just one base away, this may be a read error. The genes are TRBV20-1 and TRBJ2-5, with 13 bases matching TRBD2. CDR3 length: 15 amino acids. Germline CDR1 DFQATT, CDR2 SNEGSKA (reference sequence). Trimming cost V 6 bases and J 5 bases; bases outside gene matches: 9. The CDR3 nucleotides read TGCAGTGCCACTAGCGGGGGGGCCTTTTCCGAGACCCAGTACTTC. Residues: CSATSGGAFSETQYF.

This clonotype was counted many times. This chain joins TRBV20-1 and TRBJ2-7; weak D call: TRBD2 (5 bases). The CDR3 consists of 12 residues. The germline gives CDR1 DFQATT, CDR2 SNEGSKA (reference sequence). The germline V and J ends were trimmed by 2 bases and 6 bases, with 11 bases remaining between them. The CDR3 loop is CSARSLASEQYF. The CDR3 coding sequence is TGCAGTGCTAGAAGTCTAGCTAGCGAGCAGTACTTC.

This clonotype was observed many times. The J gene is TRBJ2-5, the V gene TRBV19, with 7 bases lining up with TRBD2. The CDR3 covers 16 residues. V lost 3 bases and J lost 4; bases outside the gene matches: 11. Germline V gene lookup returns CDR1 LNHDA and CDR2 SQIVND (reference sequence). The CDR3 sequence: CASSITGRGEGETQYF. CDR3 bases: TGTGCCAGTAGTATTACGGGACGGGGGGAGGGAGAGACCCAGTACTTC.

Remarks on this clonotype: The final CDR3 position lacks the conserved phenylalanine or tryptophan, pointing to a likely read error. No DNA is shown, since the ends of the CDR3 on it are uncertain; the CDR3 is the one TCRdb lists. The chain couples TRBV19 to TRBJ2-1; whether TRBD2, the table's D call, matches the DNA was not checked. Looked up from germline, CDR1 is LNHDA and CDR2 is SQIVND (reference sequence). The CDR3 is made up of 9 amino acids, end residues included. The CDR3 region is CASSTWTAV.

At least ten counts were recorded for this clonotype. The V call is TRBV27, the J call TRBJ2-7; D uncertain. Trimming pared 3 bases from V and 1 base from J, leaving 7 bases between. This CDR3 comprises 13 residues. Per the germline V gene, CDR1 is MNHEY and CDR2 is SMNVEV (reference sequence). This chain's CDR3 is CASSLAASYEQYF. The DNA for the CDR3 is TGTGCCAGCAGTTTGGCAGCTTCCTACGAGCAGTACTTC.

Worth noting for this clonotype: A much larger clone differs by one base, so this may be a read error. The chain carries TRBV5-4 and TRBJ2-3; 9 bases line up with TRBD2. CDR1 and CDR2 from the germline V gene are SGHNT and YYREEE (reference sequence). The CDR3 has 18 residues. V trimming: 0 bases; J trimming: 0 bases; junction bases outside the gene matches: 8. The chain's CDR3 is CASSLAGPAGGSTDTQYF. CDR3 DNA sequence: TGTGCCAGCAGCTTGGCAGGACCAGCGGGAGGTAGCACAGATACGCAGTATTTT.